A single sample is the source of the 22 T cell receptor beta chains below, sequenced in a study of blood T cell repertoires in COVID-19. The table came from immunoSEQ multiplex PCR; TCRdb's copy has only in-frame clones and leaves some out. The table shows around 200,000 clones, with about four fifths occurring only once. The sequenced material came from peripheral blood. All receptors come from a woman between 35 and 50 years old with acute or convalescent COVID-19.

The chain has TRBV28 and TRBJ2-1, with 11 positions matching TRBD2. Losses at the gene ends were 4 bases for V and 0 bases for J; bases not matched to a gene: 8. This CDR3 contains 18 residues. The germline V gene encodes CDR1 MDHEN and CDR2 SYDVKM. The CDR3 region has the DNA TGTGCCAGCAGTTCGCTAGCGGGGGGCCGGGGCTCCTACAATGAGCAGTTCTTC. Amino acid sequence: CASSSLAGGRGSYNEQFF.

V gene TRBV7-8 combines with J gene TRBJ2-3, with D possibly being TRBD2 (6 bases). The CDR3 contains 17 residues. The germline V gene encodes CDR1 SGHVS and CDR2 FQNEAQ. The V end was cut by 2 bases, the J end by 3 bases, with 18 bases between. CDR3 amino acids: CASSLWGGGERTDTQYF. The CDR3 DNA sequence: TGTGCCAGCAGCTTATGGGGTGGAGGGGAGAGAACAGATACGCAGTATTTT.

The genes are TRBV30 and TRBJ1-5; D might be TRBD1 (6 bases). CDR3 length: 15 amino acids. From germline, CDR1 is GTSNPN and CDR2 SVGIG (reference sequence). The V end lost 5 bases, the J end lost 3 bases, and 17 bases lay between the germline ends. In nucleotides, the CDR3 is TGTGCCTGGGGCAAACGGGACACTCCCAATCAGCCCCAGCATTTT. Translated: CAWGKRDTPNQPQHF. The full variable domain, its missing parts supplied by reference TRBV30 and TRBJ1-5, is SQTIHQWPATLVQPVGSPLSLECTVEGTSNPNLYWYRQAAGRGLQLLFYSVGIGQISSEVPQNLSASRPQDRQFILSSKKLLLSDSGFYLCAWGKRDTPNQPQHFGDGTRLSIL.

This chain connects TRBV5-8 to TRBJ2-5; possibly TRBD2 for D (6 bases). V gave up 0 bases and J gave up 5 bases, with 14 bases separating them. The CDR3 spans 15 residues. Germline CDR1 reads SGHTS; CDR2 reads YDEGEE. This CDR3 is CASSLASVGVETQYF. Here the CDR3 DNA reads TGTGCCAGCAGCTTGGCTAGCGTGGGAGTTGAGACCCAGTACTTC.

J is TRBJ2-3 and V is TRBV10-3; 10 bases match TRBD2. The CDR3 totals 15 residues. Germline V gives CDR1 ENHRY, CDR2 SYGVKD. Unmatched junction bases numbered 2, after V lost 1 base and J lost 4 bases. The chain's CDR3 is CAISEYLAGADTQYF. In nucleotides, the CDR3 is TGTGCCATCAGTGAGTACCTAGCGGGGGCAGATACGCAGTATTTT.

This clone was detected once. The chain employs TRBV28 and TRBJ2-5; D unresolved. The length of the CDR3 is 13 residues. The germline V and J ends were trimmed by 2 bases and 7 bases, with 11 bases remaining between them. CDR1 MDHEN and CDR2 SYDVKM come from the germline V gene. The CDR3, as DNA: TGTGCCAGCAGTTTACGAGGCTTGGGGACCCAGTACTTC. It codes for CASSLRGLGTQYF.

This sequence joins TRBV6-5 and TRBJ1-6; D is undetermined. This CDR3 contains 14 residues. Germline loops: CDR1 MNHEY, CDR2 SVGAGI. V was shortened by 6 bases and J by 2 bases, with 8 bases between the two germline ends. CDR3 amino acids: CASSLETYNSPLHF. The CDR3 DNA reads as TGTGCCAGCAGCCTTGAGACCTATAATTCACCCCTCCACTTT.

This chain connects TRBV5-6 to TRBJ1-3; possible D gene TRBD1, 5 bases. Between the trimmed V and J ends, which lost 4 bases and 2 bases, there was a span of 10 bases. This CDR3 comprises 14 residues. Germline-derived CDR1 and CDR2 are SGHDT and YYEEEE. CDR3 sequence: CASSQGVPGNTIYF. CDR3 in DNA: TGTGCCAGCAGCCAAGGGGTCCCTGGAAACACCATATATTTT.

The chain employs TRBV4-2 and TRBJ2-2, with D possibly TRBD2 on 6 matching bases. CDR3 length equals 18 residues. Germline loops: CDR1 LGHNA, CDR2 YNFKEQ. The V end lost 4 bases, the J end lost 1 base, and 19 bases lay between the germline ends. This chain's CDR3 is CASSPRSPGTLNTGELFF. The CDR3 DNA is TGTGCCAGCAGCCCCCGCAGCCCCGGGACTCTGAACACCGGGGAGCTGTTTTTT.

The chain recombines TRBV2 with TRBJ1-1; 7 bases match TRBD1. V shed 6 bases and J 5 bases; nucleotides not matched to a gene: 12. The CDR3 is 15 amino acids. Germline loops: CDR1 SNHLY, CDR2 FYNNEI. The CDR3 reads CASRIPDRAGTEAFF. CDR3 coding DNA: TGTGCCAGCAGGATACCCGACAGGGCAGGTACTGAAGCTTTCTTT.

The chain links TRBV11-2 to TRBJ1-1; D not resolved. Germline values: CDR1 SGHAT, CDR2 FQNNGV. The CDR3 loop spans 15 amino acids. The V end lost 5 bases, the J end lost 3 bases, and 16 bases lay between the germline ends. The chain's CDR3 is CASSVIGRGDTEAFF. CDR3 in DNA: TGTGCCAGCAGCGTCATTGGGCGCGGGGACACTGAAGCTTTCTTT.

This clone was counted only a few times. The chain is built from TRBV10-3 and TRBJ1-6; possible D gene TRBD1, 5 bases. CDR1 is ENHRY and CDR2 is SYGVKD in the germline V gene. The germline V and J ends were trimmed by 8 bases and 12 bases, with 17 bases remaining between them. This CDR3 has 13 amino acids. The CDR3 nucleotides read TGTGCCATCGCCCGAGAGGGACTATTACCCCTCCACTTT. This translates into CAIAREGLLPLHF.

The chain has TRBV5-4 and TRBJ2-6, with D maybe TRBD1 (6 bases). The V gene lost 4 bases and the J gene lost 1 base, with 9 bases spanning the gap. CDR1 is SGHNT and CDR2 is YYREEE in the germline V gene (reference sequence). The CDR3 contains 15 residues. This CDR3 is CASSDTGSGANVLTF. CDR3 bases: TGTGCCAGCAGCGATACAGGGTCTGGGGCCAACGTCCTGACTTTC.

V usage is TRBV6-1 and J usage is TRBJ2-3, with 7 bases matching TRBD2. The V gene's germline CDR1 is MNHNS and CDR2 SASEGT. Trimming removed 2 bases from V and 0 bases from J; junction bases left unmatched: 8. This CDR3 is 17 amino acids long. In DNA form, the CDR3 reads TGTGCCAGCAGTGAAACCCAATCAGCGGGAAGCACAGATACGCAGTATTTT. The encoded protein is CASSETQSAGSTDTQYF.

The V gene is TRBV6-1, the J gene TRBJ2-3, with 7 bases fitting TRBD2. The CDR3 runs 17 residues. J gave up 0 bases and V 1 base, and 7 bases lay outside the gene matches. The germline gives CDR1 MNHNS, CDR2 SASEGT. The CDR3 nucleotides read TGTGCCAGCAGTGAAGGCGGGAGAAAAGCTAGCACAGATACGCAGTATTTT. Protein sequence: CASSEGGRKASTDTQYF.

V usage is TRBV7-2 and J usage is TRBJ2-1; 8 nucleotides align to TRBD2. Trimming cost V 7 bases and J 5 bases; bases outside gene matches: 10. Looked up from germline, CDR1 is SGHTA and CDR2 is FQGNSA. The CDR3 is 15 amino acids. The CDR3 loop reads CASTPGGGLNNEQFF. Here the CDR3 DNA reads TGTGCCAGCACCCCGGGGGGGGGCCTCAACAATGAGCAGTTCTTC.

The chain couples TRBV7-9 to TRBJ2-7, with 8 bases matching TRBD1. This CDR3 contains 15 residues. Germline assignment: CDR1 SEHNR and CDR2 FQNEAQ (reference sequence). J gave up 0 bases and V 3 bases, and 4 bases lay outside the gene matches. The CDR3 region is CASSFSTGGSYEQYF. The CDR3 DNA reads TGTGCCAGCAGCTTTTCAACAGGGGGCTCCTACGAGCAGTACTTC.

The rearrangement joins TRBV6-5 to TRBJ2-5, with D perhaps matching TRBD1 (5 bases). Germline V CDR1 and CDR2: MNHEY, SVGAGI. V was trimmed by 4 bases and J by 4 bases, leaving 16 bases between them. The CDR3 length is 15 residues. Written as DNA, the CDR3 is TGTGCCAGCAGTTCGGCCTACCGGCAGGGAGAGACCCAGTACTTC. Translation gives CASSSAYRQGETQYF.

The chain couples TRBV18 to TRBJ2-1; D call uncertain. Germline V gives CDR1 KGHSH, CDR2 LQKENI. V was shortened by 8 bases and J by 0 bases, with 11 bases between the two germline ends. The CDR3 is 14 amino acids. The chain's CDR3 is CASHGPSSYNEQFF. In DNA, the CDR3 is TGTGCCAGCCACGGCCCTAGCTCCTACAATGAGCAGTTCTTC.

V gene TRBV30 combines with J gene TRBJ2-3; 10 nucleotides align to TRBD2. Germline V CDR1 and CDR2: GTSNPN, SVGIG (reference sequence). V shed 1 base, J shed 0 bases, and the junction held 4 bases outside the gene matches. The CDR3 is 16 amino acids. This CDR3 reads CAWSGLAGVSTDTQYF. For the CDR3, the DNA is TGTGCCTGGAGTGGACTAGCGGGTGTTAGCACAGATACGCAGTATTTT.

The chain couples TRBV25-1 to TRBJ2-4; D remains unclear. Germline CDR1 and CDR2: MGHDK and SYGVNS. The V end lost 7 bases, the J end lost 3 bases, and 10 bases lay between the germline ends. The CDR3 totals 13 residues. CDR3: CASIDRVKNIQYF. The CDR3 DNA reads TGTGCCAGCATCGATCGAGTCAAAAACATTCAGTACTTC.

This clone has a handful of counts. V gene TRBV11-2 combines with J gene TRBJ2-7, with TRBD2 matching over 9 bases. The CDR3 runs to 15 residues. J gave up 3 bases and V 5 bases, and 8 bases lay outside the gene matches. Per germline, CDR1 SGHAT and CDR2 FQNNGV. CDR3 DNA sequence: TGTGCCAGCAGCCGAGCGGGAGGCACTTACTACGAGCAGTACTTC. It specifies CASSRAGGTYYEQYF.